The rows below give T cell receptor beta chains drawn from one sample of a study of CD8 T cells in Susac syndrome. TCRdb reprocessed the immunoSEQ multiplex PCR reads via MiXCR and lists one record per CDR3 protein. The table lists roughly 150,000 distinct CDR3 sequences, almost 96% of them singletons, with roughly 0.084% in the top ten. Sequencing used CD4+ T cells from PBMCs. These receptors were collected from a human donor with Susac syndrome. Each CDR3 is given with its conserved first and last residue. A D gene is named only where the DNA matches it firmly. Size is stated for part of the rows, as once, few or many counts, or as a class when the clone is expanded.

V,size,J,D,DNA,CDR3
TRBV28,-,TRBJ2-7,TRBD2,TGTGCCAGCAGTCCGCCCGGGGGACTATACGGCGAGCAGTACTTC,CASSPPGGLYGEQYF
TRBV20-1,-,TRBJ2-3,TRBD2,TGCAGTGCAGAAATAGCGGGAGGCACAGATACGCAGTATTTT,CSAEIAGGTDTQYF
TRBV20-1,-,TRBJ2-2,-,TGCAGTGCCCGCGGTCAATTCGGAGGCGGGGAGCTGTTTTTT,CSARGQFGGGELFF
TRBV2,-,TRBJ2-5,TRBD2,TGTGCCAGCAGTGAAGCGCTTACGACTAGCGGGAGTTTAGAGACCCAGTACTTC,CASSEALTTSGSLETQYF
TRBV3-1,-,TRBJ1-1,-,TGTGCCAGCAGTTCGAGGGATTCGAGCACTGAAGCTTTCTTT,CASSSRDSSTEAFF
TRBV29-1,-,TRBJ1-5,-,TGCAGCGTTGAGATAGGGAAGGATCAGCCCCAGCATTTT,CSVEIGKDQPQHF
TRBV20-1,-,TRBJ2-1,-,TGCAGTGCTCCCGGCCAACCCAATGAGCAGTTCTTC,CSAPGQPNEQFF
TRBV4-1,-,TRBJ2-5,TRBD2,TGCGCCAGCAGCCAAGGGATAGCGGGGATCCAAGAGACCCAGTACTTC,CASSQGIAGIQETQYF
TRBV12-3/TRBV12-4,-,TRBJ2-7,TRBD2,TGTGCCAGCAGGAAAAGCGGGGTCTACGAGCAGTACTTC,CASRKSGVYEQYF
TRBV11-2,-,TRBJ2-3,-,TGTGCCAGCAGCATCCTTGAAGCAGATACGCAGTATTTT,CASSILEADTQYF
TRBV3-1,-,TRBJ2-3,TRBD2,TGTGCCAGCAGCCCCCAACTAGCGGGGGGATCAGATACGCAGTATTTT,CASSPQLAGGSDTQYF
TRBV12-3/TRBV12-4,-,TRBJ2-2,-,TGTGCCAGCAGTTGGTGGGACCAAATCACCGGGGAGCTGTTTTTT,CASSWWDQITGELFF
TRBV18,-,TRBJ1-6,-,TGTGCCAGCTCGCGACAGAATTCACCCCTCCACTTT,CASSRQNSPLHF
TRBV5-4,-,TRBJ1-2,TRBD1,TGTGCCAGCAGCTTAGATCACAGGGGAGATGGCTACACCTTC,CASSLDHRGDGYTF
TRBV29-1,-,TRBJ2-7,-,TGCAGCGTTGTAGTTAGCTCCTACGAGCAGTACTTC,CSVVVSSYEQYF
TRBV20-1,-,TRBJ2-1,TRBD2,TGCAGTGCTAGCGGGGGGGGGAATGAGCAGTTCTTC,CSASGGGNEQFF
TRBV11-3,-,TRBJ2-2,-,TGTGCCAGCAGCCAACGGTCGGTCGGGGAGCTGTTTTTT,CASSQRSVGELFF
TRBV9,-,TRBJ2-7,-,TGTGCCAGCAGCGTAGGTGGCCTAGTTCCTCACGAGCAGTACTTC,CASSVGGLVPHEQYF
TRBV3-1,-,TRBJ2-1,-,TGTGCCAGCAGCCCCGACCCCGTGACGGAGCAGTTCTTC,CASSPDPVTEQFF
TRBV7-2,once,TRBJ1-4,-,TGTGCCAGCAGCCGGTCTAGTGAAAAACTGTTTTTT,CASSRSSEKLFF
TRBV6-2/TRBV6-3,-,TRBJ1-2,-,TGTGCCAGCAGCCCCGCCGGGTTGGACTATGGCTACACCTTC,CASSPAGLDYGYTF
TRBV5-4,-,TRBJ2-3,TRBD1,TGTGCCAGCAGCTCGGACAGGGTCGGCACAGATACGCAGTATTTT,CASSSDRVGTDTQYF
TRBV5-1,-,TRBJ2-7,TRBD2,TGCGCCAGCAGCCAAGATGCTAGCGGGAGGGCAAGGTCCTACGAGCAGTACTTC,CASSQDASGRARSYEQYF
TRBV14,-,TRBJ2-1,-,TGTGCCAGCAGCCAAGACCGGGGAATGAGTGAGCAGTTCTTC,CASSQDRGMSEQFF
TRBV2,-,TRBJ2-7,TRBD1,TGTGCCAGCAGCCCGATGGGGACAGGCTCCTACGAGCAGTACTTC,CASSPMGTGSYEQYF
TRBV20-1,-,TRBJ2-2,-,TGCAGTGCTAGAGATAGTTCACCATCAAACACCGGGGAGCTGTTTTTT,CSARDSSPSNTGELFF
TRBV20-1,-,TRBJ2-3,TRBD2,TGCAGTGCCAGAAGACTAGCGGGAATTTCTAGCACAGATACGCAGTATTTT,CSARRLAGISSTDTQYF
TRBV25-1,-,TRBJ2-5,-,TGTGCCAGCAGTGTGGAGACCGGAGGGACCCAGTACTTC,CASSVETGGTQYF
TRBV15,-,TRBJ1-2,-,TGTGCCACCAGCAGAGATCCAAATCCAATGGGTGGCTACACCTTC,CATSRDPNPMGGYTF
TRBV14,-,TRBJ2-1,-,TGTGCCAGCAGCCACGGCAGGGGATCCTACAATGAGCAGTTCTTC,CASSHGRGSYNEQFF
TRBV5-6,-,TRBJ1-1,-,TGTGCCAGCAGCTTTATTTCAGGGTTCACTGAAGCTTTCTTT,CASSFISGFTEAFF
TRBV12-3/TRBV12-4,-,TRBJ2-7,TRBD1,TGTGCCAGCAGCCTCGCGGCGACAGGGGCTGTGCAGTACTTC,CASSLAATGAVQYF
TRBV3-1,-,TRBJ1-1,-,TGTGCCAGCAGCCAGGGGACATGGGCTGAAGCTTTCTTT,CASSQGTWAEAFF
TRBV6-6,-,TRBJ2-3,TRBD2,TGTGCCAGCAGGCCTTCGGGGGGGCCCACAGATACGCAGTATTTT,CASRPSGGPTDTQYF
TRBV14,-,TRBJ1-6,TRBD1,TGTGCCAGCAGCCAGAACAGGGGGCAAAATTCACCCCTCCACTTT,CASSQNRGQNSPLHF
TRBV19,-,TRBJ2-3,-,TGTGCCAGTACCCCGGGGAGCACAGATACGCAGTATTTT,CASTPGSTDTQYF
TRBV20-1,-,TRBJ2-1,TRBD2,TGCAGTGCTCACCAATTAGCGGGAGCAAGGGATGAGCAGTTCTTC,CSAHQLAGARDEQFF
TRBV18,-,TRBJ1-1,TRBD1,TGTGCCAGCTCACTAAAGACGACAGGGTACTTAATGAACACTGAAGCTTTCTTT,CASSLKTTGYLMNTEAFF
TRBV12-3/TRBV12-4,once,TRBJ2-7,TRBD1,TGTGCCAGCAGTTTACGACAGGGGGTATTGGGCGAGCAGTACTTC,CASSLRQGVLGEQYF
TRBV20-1,-,TRBJ2-3,TRBD2,TGCAGTGCCACCACTAGCGGGAGGGTGGCAGATACGCAGTATTTT,CSATTSGRVADTQYF
TRBV29-1,once,TRBJ2-3,TRBD2,TGCAGCGTCGGCTATCGGCTAGCGGAACTAGATACGCAGTATTTT,CSVGYRLAELDTQYF
TRBV29-1,once,TRBJ2-5,-,TGCAGCGTAGCGGACTTGGAGACCCAGTACTTC,CSVADLETQYF
TRBV4-1,-,TRBJ2-5,TRBD2,TGCGCCAGCAGCCAAGTCCTAGCGGGGGCCCGAGGGACCCAGTACTTC,CASSQVLAGARGTQYF
TRBV3-1,-,TRBJ1-6,-,TGTGCCAGCAGCCCGCCGGGAGCGCGTTCACCCCTCCACTTT,CASSPPGARSPLHF
TRBV12-3/TRBV12-4,-,TRBJ1-1,-,TGTGCCAGCAGTTCATTAAAGCGGGGGAACACTGAAGCTTTCTTT,CASSSLKRGNTEAFF
TRBV5-1,few,TRBJ2-4,-,TGCGCCAGCAGCTTGGAGGGGGGCGCCAAAAACATTCAGTACTTC,CASSLEGGAKNIQYF
TRBV7-2,-,TRBJ1-1,TRBD1,TGTGCCAGTAAACAGGGGCCGAACACTGAAGCTTTCTTT,CASKQGPNTEAFF
TRBV18,few,TRBJ2-5,-,TGTGCCAGCTCACCGGGGACACAAGAGACCCAGTACTTC,CASSPGTQETQYF
TRBV4-1,-,TRBJ2-5,-,TGTGCCAGCAGCCGGGGGCCTCAAGAGACCCAGTACTTC,CASSRGPQETQYF
TRBV9,-,TRBJ2-2,-,TGTGCCAGTGATACCGGGACTTACACCGGGGAGCTGTTTTTT,CASDTGTYTGELFF
TRBV4-1,-,TRBJ2-1,-,TGCGCCAGCAGCCAAGATGGGTGGGCTGACGCGTTCTTC,CASSQDGWADAFF
TRBV5-1,-,TRBJ2-2,TRBD2,TGCGCCAGCAGTGGAAGCGGGAAGGCCGGGGAGCTGTTTTTT,CASSGSGKAGELFF
TRBV18,-,TRBJ2-3,TRBD2,TGTGCCAGCTCACCAACAGCGGGAGTGTCAGATACGCAGTATTTT,CASSPTAGVSDTQYF
TRBV6-2/TRBV6-3,-,TRBJ1-2,TRBD1,TGTGCCAGCAGTTATCCCGGGACAGGGACTGGTGGCTACACCTTC,CASSYPGTGTGGYTF
TRBV2,-,TRBJ1-4,-,TGTGCCAGCAGCAAGATTACGGGCGGAAAACTGTTTTTT,CASSKITGGKLFF
TRBV12-3/TRBV12-4,-,TRBJ2-1,-,TGTGCCAGCAGTAGGGCAGACAATGAGCAGTTCTTC,CASSRADNEQFF
TRBV7-2,-,TRBJ2-1,-,TGTGCCAGCAGCTTAGAGGCTCAAGGATACAATGAGCAGTTCTTC,CASSLEAQGYNEQFF
TRBV18,once,TRBJ2-7,TRBD1,TGTGCCAGCTCACCACCGGGACAGGGGGCGTCCGAGCAGTACTTC,CASSPPGQGASEQYF
TRBV20-1,-,TRBJ2-1,-,TGCAGTGCTAGGCAGCGACTACCTTCCTCCTACAATGAGCAGTTCTTC,CSARQRLPSSYNEQFF